This T cell receptor beta chain was identified during a study of CD8+ T cells in alopecia areata. Whole-study context: Administration of oral tofacitinib to treated patients was at 5 to 10 mg twice daily. Tofacitinib lasted 6 to 18 months, then 6 months off drug. Study-wide results and limits: Among the top 100, expanded CD8+ clones, as well as scalp clonality, were significantly decreased by tofacitinib.

RNA was isolated and reverse transcribed to cDNA, the sequencing template. Using immunoSEQ multiplex PCR, the repertoire was profiled, and TCRdb retains in-frame clones only, with some absent. The sample includes some 200,000 clones, approximately 45% of them seen just once. Treatment described: oral pan-JAK inhibitor, 5-10 mg twice daily. Collected material from alopecia areata patients comprised lesional scalp punch biopsies and peripheral blood. This clone was recorded a few times. Antigen specificity is unknown. This clonotype was sampled from a human donor with alopecia areata. The starting material was CD4+ T cells sorted from blood, obtained around week 36, from a patient treated with tofacitinib.

CDR3: CASSLATAGANVLTF. The CDR3 DNA reads as TGCGCCAGCAGCTTGGCGACCGCTGGGGCCAACGTCCTGACTTTC. This rearrangement joins TRBV5-1 to TRBJ2-6; D ambiguous. Germline CDR1 SGHRS, CDR2 YFSETQ. The V gene lost 0 bases and the J gene lost 2 bases, with 6 bases spanning the gap. CDR3 size: 15 residues.